This T cell receptor (beta chain) was retrieved from a study of PD-1 blockade in classical Hodgkin lymphoma. Overall study findings and caveats: Baseline diversity in complete responders resembled that of newly diagnosed patients. Newly diagnosed patients were said to have less baseline TCR diversity than healthy donors did. CD4+ TCR diversity, unlike CD8+, climbed significantly by C4D1.

All patients experienced relapse after autologous stem cell transplantation, and brentuximab vedotin exposure was variable. Concerning this clone itself: Its antigen is as yet unknown.

Clones were sequenced by immunoSEQ multiplex PCR, and TCRdb holds only the in-frame ones, with some missing. Here the sample spans roughly 28,000 clones, nearly 80% being singletons. The sequenced sample was peripheral blood mononuclear cells (PBMCs), obtained before the second cycle of nivolumab. This TCR was sampled from a human donor with classical Hodgkin lymphoma.

The CDR3 loop reads CATHSGLQGRGYTF. The CDR3 DNA follows: TGTGCCACCCATTCCGGGTTACAGGGGCGTGGCTACACCTTC. This chain links TRBV19 with TRBJ1-2, with 7 bases matching TRBD1. V shed 10 bases, J shed 7 bases, and the junction held 15 bases outside the gene matches. Germline CDR1 LNHDA, CDR2 SQIVND (reference sequence). The CDR3 runs 14 residues.